A selection of T cell receptor beta chains follows, all from one sample in a study of immune heterogeneity within non-small cell lung tumors. MiXCR, run by TCRdb on the multiplex PCR reads, gives a single entry per CDR3 protein. The table includes roughly 3,000 distinct CDR3 sequences, approximately 40% detected once. The sequenced sample consisted of lung tumor tissue. Source of these receptors: a man between 65 and 79 years old with non-small cell lung cancer. CDR3s include the opening cysteine and the closing phenylalanine or tryptophan. The D gene is left open where the match is weak. Size tells how often a clone was seen (once, few, many) or the class of an expanded clone, and some rows leave it out.

abundance | j_gene | v_gene | d_gene | CDR3aa | CDR3nt
few | TRBJ2-6 | TRBV9 | TRBD1 | CASSDARTGGSSGANVLTF | TGTGCCAGCAGCGACGCAAGGACAGGGGGAAGCTCTGGGGCCAACGTCCTGACTTTC
few | TRBJ1-3 | TRBV6-1 | . | CASSEAWESSGNTIYF | TGTGCCAGCAGTGAAGCTTGGGAGAGCTCTGGAAACACCATATATTTT
. | TRBJ1-4 | TRBV6-5 | . | CASSYSGEKLFF | TGTGCCAGCAGTTACTCGGGTGAAAAACTGTTTTTT
large | TRBJ2-3 | TRBV24-1 | TRBD1 | CATSDPGTGGTDTQYF | TGTGCCACCAGTGACCCCGGGACAGGGGGCACAGATACGCAGTATTTT
few | TRBJ2-1 | TRBV7-3 | TRBD2 | CASSLTSGSYEQFF | TGTGCCAGCAGCTTAACTAGCGGGAGCTATGAGCAGTTCTTC
. | TRBJ2-7 | TRBV11-3 | . | CASSFLESYEQYF | TGTGCCAGCAGCTTTCTTGAGAGCTACGAGCAGTACTTC
few | TRBJ1-1 | TRBV10-3 | . | CAISESRNTEAFF | TGTGCCATCAGTGAGTCGAGGAACACTGAAGCTTTCTTT
. | TRBJ2-1 | TRBV7-2 | . | CASSGGARVTMKTMEQFF | TGTGCCAGCAGCGGCGGGGCCCGAGTCACAATGAAGACAATGGAGCAGTTCTTC
. | TRBJ2-7 | TRBV18 | . | CASGSGGGSYEQYF | TGTGCCAGCGGCAGTGGCGGAGGCTCCTACGAGCAGTACTTC
few | TRBJ2-1 | TRBV7-9 | TRBD2 | CASSNREWEGRDEQFF | TGTGCCAGCAGCAACCGGGAATGGGAGGGCCGCGATGAGCAGTTCTTC
large | TRBJ1-2 | TRBV11-3 | . | CASSLVGYGYTF | TGTGCCAGCAGCTTAGTAGGGTATGGCTACACCTTC
few | TRBJ2-1 | TRBV20-1 | TRBD2 | CSARNLAGFSYNEQFF | TGCAGTGCTAGAAATCTAGCGGGATTCTCCTACAATGAGCAGTTCTTC
. | TRBJ2-7 | TRBV27 | . | CASSLMAPLGYEQYF | TGTGCCAGCAGTTTAATGGCTCCTCTGGGCTACGAGCAGTACTTC
. | TRBJ1-5 | TRBV5-6 | . | CASRSWGGGNQPQHF | TGTGCCAGCAGATCTTGGGGTGGGGGCAATCAGCCCCAGCATTTT
few | TRBJ2-2 | TRBV6-2/TRBV6-3 | TRBD1 | CASSLRTGVTGELFF | TGTGCCAGCAGTCTCCGGACAGGGGTAACCGGGGAGCTGTTTTTT
. | TRBJ2-4 | TRBV6-5 | . | CASSYKGTFESFHF | TGTGCCAGCAGTTACAAGGGTACTTTTGAGAGCTTTCACTTC
few | TRBJ1-1 | TRBV7-9 | . | CASSPPPGPNTEAFF | TGTGCCAGCAGCCCCCCTCCAGGGCCGAACACTGAAGCTTTCTTT
few | TRBJ2-7 | TRBV19 | TRBD2 | CASSMGLAGPEQYF | TGTGCCAGTAGTATGGGACTAGCGGGACCCGAGCAGTACTTC
few | TRBJ2-7 | TRBV7-6 | . | CASSLALGYEQYF | TGTGCCAGCAGCTTGGCCCTAGGTTACGAGCAGTACTTC
. | TRBJ1-2 | TRBV28 | . | CASSFLTATSYGYTF | TGTGCCAGCAGTTTTCTGACAGCCACTTCGTATGGCTACACCTTC
. | TRBJ1-1 | TRBV6-2/TRBV6-3 | TRBD1 | CASSYSRTGGTEAFF | TGTGCCAGCAGTTACTCGAGGACAGGGGGTACTGAAGCTTTCTTT
. | TRBJ1-6 | TRBV12-3/TRBV12-4 | TRBD1 | CASSRDSHNSPLHF | TGTGCCAGCAGCCGGGACAGCCATAATTCACCCCTCCACTTT
. | TRBJ2-2 | TRBV28 | TRBD2 | CASSFVAGGPGTGELFF | TGTGCCAGCAGTTTCGTAGCGGGAGGGCCGGGCACCGGGGAGCTGTTTTTT
few | TRBJ2-1 | TRBV6-1 | TRBD1 | CASSETGTGDNEQFF | TGTGCCAGCAGCGAAACCGGGACAGGTGACAATGAGCAGTTCTTC
. | TRBJ2-6 | TRBV3-1 | . | CASSQDQNSGANVLTF | TGTGCCAGCAGCCAAGATCAGAACTCTGGGGCCAACGTCCTGACCTTC
. | TRBJ1-3 | TRBV20-1 | . | CSAKPSSGNTIYF | TGCAGTGCTAAACCGTCCTCTGGAAACACCATATATTTT
. | TRBJ2-7 | TRBV3-1 | . | CASSQGPSPSYEQYF | TGTGCCAGCAGCCAAGGCCCTAGTCCCTCCTACGAGCAGTACTTC
. | TRBJ2-2 | TRBV20-1 | TRBD1 | CSAKGQGAWGELFF | TGCAGTGCTAAGGGACAGGGGGCTTGGGGGGAGCTGTTTTTT
few | TRBJ2-7 | TRBV6-1 | . | CASSVGATARVYEQYF | TGTGCCAGCAGTGTCGGGGCAACAGCCCGAGTCTACGAGCAGTACTTC
. | TRBJ2-3 | TRBV11-2 | TRBD2 | CASSLASGPTDTQYF | TGTGCCAGCAGCTTAGCTAGCGGGCCCACAGATACGCAGTATTTT
. | TRBJ2-2 | TRBV11-3 | . | CASSLNRVTGELFF | TGTGCCAGCAGCTTGAACAGGGTAACCGGGGAGCTGTTTTTT
. | TRBJ2-7 | TRBV27 | TRBD2 | CASRTSGYEQYF | TGTGCCAGCAGGACTAGCGGATACGAGCAGTACTTC
few | TRBJ2-3 | TRBV20-1 | TRBD2 | CSARPSGRAIDTQYF | TGCAGTGCACGCCCTAGCGGGAGGGCCATAGATACGCAGTATTTT
. | TRBJ1-4 | TRBV5-1 | TRBD1 | CASTNRGDTEKLFF | TGCGCCAGCACTAACAGGGGCGATACTGAAAAACTGTTTTTT
. | TRBJ1-1 | TRBV29-1 | TRBD1 | CSVDDGDRQGAEAFF | TGCAGCGTTGACGATGGGGACCGACAGGGCGCTGAAGCTTTCTTT
. | TRBJ2-7 | TRBV12-3/TRBV12-4 | . | CASSSRKGGYEQYF | TGTGCCAGCAGTTCCCGAAAGGGTGGCTACGAGCAGTACTTC
. | TRBJ2-1 | TRBV15 | TRBD2 | CATSTLLAGGGGEQFF | TGTGCCACCAGCACCTTACTAGCGGGAGGGGGCGGTGAGCAGTTCTTC
. | TRBJ2-5 | TRBV18 | . | CASSPQETQYF | TGTGCCAGCTCACCACAAGAGACCCAGTACTTC
. | TRBJ1-1 | TRBV20-1 | . | CSARDPGGLATEAFF | TGCAGTGCTAGAGATCCCGGGGGGCTGGCCACTGAAGCTTTCTTT
. | TRBJ2-7 | TRBV10-1 | . | CASSESSTYEQYF | TGCGCCAGCAGTGAGTCCTCGACCTACGAGCAGTACTTC
few | TRBJ2-7 | TRBV5-1 | . | CASSFAGANEQYF | TGCGCCAGCAGCTTCGCAGGGGCCAACGAGCAGTACTTC
. | TRBJ1-6 | TRBV3-1 | . | CASSQGVRPLHF | TGTGCCAGCAGCCAGGGAGTAAGACCCCTCCACTTT